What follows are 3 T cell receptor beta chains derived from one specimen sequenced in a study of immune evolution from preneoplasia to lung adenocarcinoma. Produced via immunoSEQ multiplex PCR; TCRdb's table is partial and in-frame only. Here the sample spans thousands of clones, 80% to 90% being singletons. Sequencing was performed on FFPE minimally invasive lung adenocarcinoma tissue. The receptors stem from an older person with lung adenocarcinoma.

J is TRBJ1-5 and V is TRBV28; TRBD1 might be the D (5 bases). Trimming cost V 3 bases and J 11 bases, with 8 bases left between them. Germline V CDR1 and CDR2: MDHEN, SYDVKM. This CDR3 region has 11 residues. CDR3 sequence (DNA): TGTGCCAGCAGTTTCAGGGTTTCCCAGCATTTT. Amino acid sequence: CASSFRVSQHF.

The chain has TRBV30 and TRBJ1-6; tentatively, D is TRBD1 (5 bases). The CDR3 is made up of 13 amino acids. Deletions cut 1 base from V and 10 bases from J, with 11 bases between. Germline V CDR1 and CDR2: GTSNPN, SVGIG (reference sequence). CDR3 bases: TGTGCCTGGAGTGGTCAGGGTGGCTCACCCCTCCACTTT. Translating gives CAWSGQGGSPLHF.

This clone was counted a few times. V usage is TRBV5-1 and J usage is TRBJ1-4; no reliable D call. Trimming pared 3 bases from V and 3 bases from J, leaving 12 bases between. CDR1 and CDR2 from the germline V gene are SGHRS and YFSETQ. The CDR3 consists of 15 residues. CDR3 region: CASSWEGYSNEKLFF. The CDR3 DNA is TGCGCCAGCAGCTGGGAGGGTTATTCTAATGAAAAACTGTTTTTT.